Included here is one T cell receptor (beta chain) sequence, with context. Seattle patients were enrolled during active infection and followed longitudinally. These data originate in a study of blood T cell repertoires in COVID-19. Authors' processing steps: Amplification of reference gene primers provided the estimated nucleated cell counts. Libraries were prepared by immunoSEQ multiplex PCR; TCRdb keeps only in-frame clonotypes and omits some of them. V, J and clone size are taken as reported in that table, and D and trimming were inferred from the DNA itself. Of 300,000 to 350,000 clones in the sample, roughly 88% are singletons; the top ten hold approximately 2.9%. J gave up 2 bases and V 4 bases, and 9 bases lay outside the gene matches. Germline V gene sequence: CDR1 SGDLS, CDR2 YYNGEE. CDR3 length: 16 residues.

This clonotype was obtained from a woman in her twenties or thirties with COVID-19, enrolled during active disease. This chain connects TRBV9 to TRBJ2-3, with 8 bases identical to TRBD2. Material for sequencing was peripheral blood. Written as DNA, the CDR3 is TGTGCCAGCAGCTACGGGAGGGCGGACTTCACAGATACGCAGTATTTT. Translating gives CASSYGRADFTDTQYF.